This TCR beta chain originates from a study of OX40 agonist ivuxolimab in advanced cancers. Study background: Partial responses were achieved by three patients, of whom one had hepatocellular carcinoma and two had cutaneous melanoma.

Using immunoSEQ multiplex PCR, the repertoire was profiled, and TCRdb retains in-frame clones only, with some absent. The sample yields fewer than 60,000 clones, about 85% seen once. The sequence derives from an adult with an advanced solid tumor such as melanoma, head and neck, liver or kidney cancer. The sample was CD4+ or CD8+ T cells sorted from blood, taken in a trial of the OX40 agonist ivuxolimab.

The CDR3 DNA follows: TGTGCCAGCAGCCTTACTAGGAGGGAGCAGTACTTC. Its translation: CASSLTRREQYF. The chain recombines TRBV14 with TRBJ2-7; tentatively, D is TRBD2 (5 bases). The CDR3 is 12 amino acids. Germline CDR1 reads SGHDN; CDR2 reads FVKESK. V was clipped by 4 bases and J by 7 bases, with 11 bases between them.